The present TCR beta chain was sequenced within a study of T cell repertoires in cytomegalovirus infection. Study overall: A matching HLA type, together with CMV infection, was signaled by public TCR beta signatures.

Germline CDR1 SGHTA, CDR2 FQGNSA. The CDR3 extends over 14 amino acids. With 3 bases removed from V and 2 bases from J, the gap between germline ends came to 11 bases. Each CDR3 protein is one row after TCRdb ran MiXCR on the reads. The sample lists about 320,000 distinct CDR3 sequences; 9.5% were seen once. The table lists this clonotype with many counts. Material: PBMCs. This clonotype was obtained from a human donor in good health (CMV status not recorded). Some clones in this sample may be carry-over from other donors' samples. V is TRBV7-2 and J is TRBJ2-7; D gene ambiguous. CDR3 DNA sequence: TGTGCCAGCAGCTTTTACCTTAATACCTACGAGCAGTACTTC. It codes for CASSFYLNTYEQYF. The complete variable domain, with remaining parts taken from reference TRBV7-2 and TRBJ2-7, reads GAGVSQSPSNKVTEKGKDVELRCDPISGHTALYWYRQSLGQGLEFLIYFQGNSAPDKSGLPSDRFSAERTGGSVSTLTIQRTQQEDSAVYLCASSFYLNTYEQYFGPGTRLTVT.